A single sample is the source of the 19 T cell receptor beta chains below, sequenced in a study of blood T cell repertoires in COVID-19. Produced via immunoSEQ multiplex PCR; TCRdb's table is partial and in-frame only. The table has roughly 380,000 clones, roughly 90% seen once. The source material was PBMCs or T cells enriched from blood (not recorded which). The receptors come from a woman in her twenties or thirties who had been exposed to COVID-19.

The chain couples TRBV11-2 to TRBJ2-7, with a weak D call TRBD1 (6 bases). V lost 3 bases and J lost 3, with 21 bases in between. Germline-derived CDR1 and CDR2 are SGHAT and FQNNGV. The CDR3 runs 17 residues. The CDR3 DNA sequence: TGTGCCAGCAGCTTTGACTATCCGGGACACCAAAACTACGAGCAGTACTTC. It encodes CASSFDYPGHQNYEQYF. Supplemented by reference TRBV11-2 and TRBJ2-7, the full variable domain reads EAGVAQSPRYKIIEKRQSVAFWCNPISGHATLYWYQQILGQGPKLLIQFQNNGVVDDSQLPKDRFSAERLKGVDSTLKIQPAKLEDSAVYLCASSFDYPGHQNYEQYFGPGTRLTVT.

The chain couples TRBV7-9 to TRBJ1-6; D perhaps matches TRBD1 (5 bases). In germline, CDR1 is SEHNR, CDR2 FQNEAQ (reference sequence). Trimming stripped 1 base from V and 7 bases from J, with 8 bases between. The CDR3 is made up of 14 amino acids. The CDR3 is CASSLVAGNSPLHF. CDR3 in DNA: TGTGCCAGCAGCTTAGTGGCAGGGAATTCACCCCTCCACTTT. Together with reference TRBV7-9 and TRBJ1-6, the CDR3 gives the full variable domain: DTGVSQNPRHKITKRGQNVTFRCDPISEHNRLYWYRQTLGQGPEFLTYFQNEAQLEKSRLLSDRFSAERPKGSFSTLEIQRTEQGDSAMYLCASSLVAGNSPLHFGNGTRLTVT.

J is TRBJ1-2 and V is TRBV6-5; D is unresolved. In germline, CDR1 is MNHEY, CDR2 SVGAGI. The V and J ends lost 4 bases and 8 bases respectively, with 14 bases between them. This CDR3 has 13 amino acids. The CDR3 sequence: CASSSTSPPGYTF. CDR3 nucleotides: TGTGCCAGCAGTTCCACATCACCGCCCGGCTACACCTTC.

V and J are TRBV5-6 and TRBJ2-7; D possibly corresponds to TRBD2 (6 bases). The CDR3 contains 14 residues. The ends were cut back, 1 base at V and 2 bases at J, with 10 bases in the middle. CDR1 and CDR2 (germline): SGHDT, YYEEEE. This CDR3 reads CASSLREHTYEQYF. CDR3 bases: TGTGCCAGCAGCTTGCGGGAGCACACCTACGAGCAGTACTTC. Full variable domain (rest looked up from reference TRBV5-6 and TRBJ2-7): DAGVTQSPTHLIKTRGQQVTLRCSPKSGHDTVSWYQQALGQGPQFIFQYYEEEERQRGNFPDRFSGHQFPNYSSELNVNALLLGDSALYLCASSLREHTYEQYFGPGTRLTVT.

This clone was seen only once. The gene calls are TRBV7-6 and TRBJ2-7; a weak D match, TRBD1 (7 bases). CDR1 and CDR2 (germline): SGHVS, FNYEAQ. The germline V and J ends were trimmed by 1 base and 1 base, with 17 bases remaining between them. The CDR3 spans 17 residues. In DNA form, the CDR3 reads TGTGCCAGCAGCTTAGGGGCGGCGGGACAGAAATCCTACGAGCAGTACTTC. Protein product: CASSLGAAGQKSYEQYF.

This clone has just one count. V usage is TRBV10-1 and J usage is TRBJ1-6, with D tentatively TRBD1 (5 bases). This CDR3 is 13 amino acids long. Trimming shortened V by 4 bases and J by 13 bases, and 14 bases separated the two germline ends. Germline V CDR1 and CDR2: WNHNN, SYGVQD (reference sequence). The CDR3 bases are TGCGCCAGCAGTGTATCCCGGGACTGGCCCCTCCACTTT. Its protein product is CASSVSRDWPLHF.

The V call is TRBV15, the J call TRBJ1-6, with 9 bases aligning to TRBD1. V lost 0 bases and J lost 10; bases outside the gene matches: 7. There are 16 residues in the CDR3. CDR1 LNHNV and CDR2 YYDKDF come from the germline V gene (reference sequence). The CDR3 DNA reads TGTGCCACCAGCAGAGAGGGGACAGGGATTAGGTCACCCCTCCACTTT. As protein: CATSREGTGIRSPLHF. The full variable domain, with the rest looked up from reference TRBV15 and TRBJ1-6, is DAMVIQNPRYQVTQFGKPVTLSCSQTLNHNVMYWYQQKSSQAPKLLFHYYDKDFNNEADTPDNFQSRRPNTSFCFLDIRSPGLGDTAMYLCATSREGTGIRSPLHFGNGTRLTVT.

The CDR3 is CATSRGSGGGNQPQHF. CDR3 nucleotide sequence: TGTGCCACCAGCAGAGGGTCAGGGGGAGGCAATCAGCCCCAGCATTTT. The J gene is TRBJ1-5, the V gene TRBV15; 7 bases align to TRBD1. CDR1 and CDR2 from the germline V gene are LNHNV and YYDKDF (reference sequence). V shed 1 base and J 2 bases; nucleotides not matched to a gene: 5. The CDR3 has 16 amino acids.

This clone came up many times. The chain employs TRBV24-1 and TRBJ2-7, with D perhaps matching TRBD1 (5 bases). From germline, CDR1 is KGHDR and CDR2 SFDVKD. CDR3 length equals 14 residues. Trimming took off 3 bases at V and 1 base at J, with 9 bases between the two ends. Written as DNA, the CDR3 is TGTGCCACCAGTGATCGGCAGGGATCCTACGAGCAGTACTTC. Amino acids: CATSDRQGSYEQYF.

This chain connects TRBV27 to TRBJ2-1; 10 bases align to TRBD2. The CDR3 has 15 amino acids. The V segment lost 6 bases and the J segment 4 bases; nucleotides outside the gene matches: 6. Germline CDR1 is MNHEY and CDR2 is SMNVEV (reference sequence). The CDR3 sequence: CASRYSSGGYNEQFF. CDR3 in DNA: TGTGCCAGCAGGTATTCTAGCGGGGGATACAATGAGCAGTTCTTC.

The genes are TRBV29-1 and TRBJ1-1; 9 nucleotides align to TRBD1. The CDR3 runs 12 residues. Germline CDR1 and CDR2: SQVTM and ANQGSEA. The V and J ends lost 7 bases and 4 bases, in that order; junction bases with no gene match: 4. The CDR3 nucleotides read TGCAGCGCGGGACAGGGCATCACTGAAGCTTTCTTT. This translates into CSAGQGITEAFF.

This chain's CDR3 is CASSDGTALLPFYGYTF. The CDR3 bases are TGTGCCAGCAGCGATGGGACAGCCCTCCTGCCCTTCTATGGCTACACCTTC. This chain connects TRBV14 to TRBJ1-2; TRBD1 aligns across 7 bases. This CDR3 spans 17 amino acids. Germline assignment: CDR1 SGHDN and CDR2 FVKESK. V dropped 5 bases and J dropped 4; count of bases not matched to a gene: 16.

CDR3 residues: CASTRSGLGPSEQYF. CDR3 bases: TGTGCCAGCACCAGATCGGGACTAGGGCCTTCCGAGCAGTACTTC. This rearrangement joins TRBV27 to TRBJ2-7, with 8 bases identical to TRBD2. There are 15 residues in the CDR3. After removal of 7 bases from V and 6 bases from J, the junction contained 14 bases not matched to a gene. Germline lookup yields CDR1 MNHEY and CDR2 SMNVEV (reference sequence).

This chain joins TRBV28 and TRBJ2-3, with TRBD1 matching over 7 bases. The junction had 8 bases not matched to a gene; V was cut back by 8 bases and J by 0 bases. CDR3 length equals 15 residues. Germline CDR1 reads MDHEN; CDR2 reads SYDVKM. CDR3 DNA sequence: TGTGCCAGCGAAGGCTACAGGGGTAGCACAGATACGCAGTATTTT. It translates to CASEGYRGSTDTQYF.

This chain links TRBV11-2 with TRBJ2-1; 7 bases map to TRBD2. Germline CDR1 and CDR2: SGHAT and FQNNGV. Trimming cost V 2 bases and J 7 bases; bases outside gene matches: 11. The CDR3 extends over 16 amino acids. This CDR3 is CASSLRGKLRENEQFF. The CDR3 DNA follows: TGTGCCAGCAGCTTACGTGGGAAGTTGCGGGAGAATGAGCAGTTCTTC.

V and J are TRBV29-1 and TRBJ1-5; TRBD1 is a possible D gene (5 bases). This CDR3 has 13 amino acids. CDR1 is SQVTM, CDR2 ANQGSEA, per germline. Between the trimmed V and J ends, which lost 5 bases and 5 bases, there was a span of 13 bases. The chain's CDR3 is CSVRTGGDQPQHF. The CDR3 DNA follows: TGCAGCGTTCGAACAGGTGGGGATCAGCCCCAGCATTTT.

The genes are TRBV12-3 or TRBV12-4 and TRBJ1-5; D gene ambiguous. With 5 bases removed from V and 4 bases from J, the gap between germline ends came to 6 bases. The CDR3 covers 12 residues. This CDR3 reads CASSLLNQPQHF. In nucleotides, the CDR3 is TGTGCCAGCAGTCTACTAAATCAGCCCCAGCATTTT.

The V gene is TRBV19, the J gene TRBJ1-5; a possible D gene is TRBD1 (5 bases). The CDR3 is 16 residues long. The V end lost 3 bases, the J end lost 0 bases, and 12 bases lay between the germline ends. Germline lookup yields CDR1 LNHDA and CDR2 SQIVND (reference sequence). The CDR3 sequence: CASSMEGDHSNQPQHF. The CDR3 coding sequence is TGTGCCAGTAGTATGGAAGGGGATCATAGCAATCAGCCCCAGCATTTT.

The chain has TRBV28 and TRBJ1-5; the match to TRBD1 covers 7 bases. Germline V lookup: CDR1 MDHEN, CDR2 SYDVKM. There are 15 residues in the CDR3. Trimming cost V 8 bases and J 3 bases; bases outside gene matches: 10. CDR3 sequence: CASSSGTVDNQPQHF. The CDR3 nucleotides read TGTGCCAGCTCATCCGGGACAGTCGACAATCAGCCCCAGCATTTT. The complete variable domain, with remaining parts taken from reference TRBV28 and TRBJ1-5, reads DVKVTQSSRYLVKRTGEKVFLECVQDMDHENMFWYRQDPGLGLRLIYFSYDVKMKEKGDIPEGYSVSREKKERFSLILESASTNQTSMYLCASSSGTVDNQPQHFGDGTRLSIL.